These T cell receptor beta chains were read from a single sample in a study of shared clonotypes between healthy human individuals. Sequencing used immunoSEQ multiplex PCR; TCRdb keeps in-frame clones, though not all of them. The sample yields about 1.5 million clones, nearly 99% seen once. Material for sequencing was naive CD4+ T cells sorted from blood. These receptors all stem from a man aged 30-40 years in good health. The CDR3 runs from the conserved cysteine through the conserved F or W.

CDR3: CASSLRQGAQETQYF
V: TRBV7-8
J: TRBJ2-5

CDR3: CSVHSTEYGYTF
V: TRBV29-1
J: TRBJ1-2

CDR3: CASSLTPDRWYGTDTQYF
V: TRBV27
J: TRBJ2-3

CDR3: CASSLRVATNEKLFF
V: TRBV7-9
J: TRBJ1-4

CDR3: CASSSVGTPQETQYF
V: TRBV5-4
J: TRBJ2-5

CDR3: CASSDRTGVGQPQHF
V: TRBV18
J: TRBJ1-5

CDR3: CASSSRGRAADNYGYTF
V: TRBV28
J: TRBJ1-2

CDR3: CASSRAVNQPQHF
V: TRBV28
J: TRBJ1-5

CDR3: CASSFSGMGTDTQYF
V: TRBV5-1
J: TRBJ2-3

CDR3: CASSLAGGSAYNEQFF
V: TRBV7-6
J: TRBJ2-1

CDR3: CSASLQSEQYF
V: TRBV20-1
J: TRBJ2-7

CDR3: CASRGLTAGELFF
V: TRBV6-5
J: TRBJ2-2

CDR3: CASSQFSNQPQHF
V: TRBV14
J: TRBJ1-5

CDR3: CASSLARVQDLDEQFF
V: TRBV5-1
J: TRBJ2-1

CDR3: CASSEGTSRFDEQFF
V: TRBV11-2
J: TRBJ2-1

CDR3: CASSLRRGPSAGYGYTF
V: TRBV27
J: TRBJ1-2

CDR3: CASSLGGAQQETQYF
V: TRBV5-4
J: TRBJ2-5

CDR3: CASSLLAGLNEQFF
V: TRBV27
J: TRBJ2-1

CDR3: CASSQGARDTEAFF
V: TRBV4-1
J: TRBJ1-1

CDR3: CASSQGVSRADTQYF
V: TRBV6-1
J: TRBJ2-3

CDR3: CASSSTGNTEAFF
V: TRBV5-1
J: TRBJ1-1

CDR3: CASRPPAGFNQPQHF
V: TRBV28
J: TRBJ1-5

CDR3: CASSFTGFPNEKLFF
V: TRBV6-6
J: TRBJ1-4

CDR3: CASSLIRDRGRNEQFF
V: TRBV13
J: TRBJ2-1

CDR3: CASSLGGYRSSYNEQFF
V: TRBV11-2
J: TRBJ2-1

CDR3: CASSDGDIVTLANYGYTF
V: TRBV6-1
J: TRBJ1-2

CDR3: CASSLDRLAGVNEQFF
V: TRBV11-2
J: TRBJ2-1

CDR3: CSARDVSQEYF
V: TRBV20-1
J: TRBJ2-5

CDR3: CASSLLGTPTDTQYF
V: TRBV7-6
J: TRBJ2-3

CDR3: CASFSWGKTYEQYF
V: TRBV5-1
J: TRBJ2-7

CDR3: CASSVAGRLDGELFF
V: TRBV9
J: TRBJ2-2

CDR3: CASSEAMTASGYTF
V: TRBV2
J: TRBJ1-2

CDR3: CASSPQTRAEQYF
V: TRBV6-5
J: TRBJ2-3

CDR3: CASSGDGTNTEAFF
V: TRBV5-1
J: TRBJ1-1

CDR3: CASSASGWSGTDTQYF
V: TRBV7-3
J: TRBJ2-3

CDR3: CAAAQTAGNTIYF
V: TRBV10-3
J: TRBJ1-3

CDR3: CASSLGGTGRDTQYF
V: TRBV5-5
J: TRBJ2-3

CDR3: CASSPGQGSYEQYF
V: TRBV5-1
J: TRBJ2-7

CDR3: CASSTRPGTANTGELFF
V: TRBV5-1
J: TRBJ2-2

CDR3: CATGASGSTDTQYF
V: TRBV15
J: TRBJ2-3

CDR3: CSARTGSEKLFF
V: TRBV29-1
J: TRBJ1-4

CDR3: CASNLAGVDTQYF
V: TRBV5-5
J: TRBJ2-3

CDR3: CASSQGRVGPPYNEQFF
V: TRBV4-3
J: TRBJ2-1

CDR3: CSALTGNEQFF
V: TRBV20-1
J: TRBJ2-1

CDR3: CASSYSWDTDTQYF
V: TRBV6-5
J: TRBJ2-3

CDR3: CASSPEGLAGGNKEQFF
V: TRBV4-2
J: TRBJ2-1

CDR3: CASSSTGGRPYAEQYF
V: TRBV7-8
J: TRBJ2-7

CDR3: CASSLDRAGGLNEQFF
V: TRBV5-4
J: TRBJ2-1

CDR3: CASSMWGRESSYEQYF
V: TRBV19
J: TRBJ2-7

CDR3: CASSLGQGGYGYTF
V: TRBV11-2
J: TRBJ1-2

CDR3: CASSSESIFANTGELFF
V: TRBV7-9
J: TRBJ2-2

CDR3: CASSLWEGGNEQFF
V: TRBV7-9
J: TRBJ2-1